Given below is one TCR beta chain in context. Its antigen is currently unknown. The data belong to a study of OX40 agonist ivuxolimab in advanced cancers. On the study more broadly: Patients were dosed intravenously with ivuxolimab at 0.01 to 10 mg/kg every 2 weeks. Dose-escalation patients were diagnosed with hepatocellular carcinoma, melanoma, renal cell cancer or head and neck cancer. The mean age was around 56 years, ranging from 23 to 79, with 82.7% of participants male.

Study outcomes and limitations: In the 0.1 to 3.0 mg/kg range, CD4+ and CD8+ blood T cells had expanded clonally by week 6.

Germline V CDR1 and CDR2: SGHRS, YFSETQ. This CDR3 contains 13 residues. V lost 3 bases to trimming and J lost 8 bases, with 12 bases between them. The repertoire was sequenced with immunoSEQ multiplex PCR; TCRdb's copy has only in-frame clones and lacks some. The sample shows just under 85,000 clones, around 84% of them seen only once. The V gene is TRBV5-1, the J gene TRBJ1-3; no definite D call. Sample: CD4+ or CD8+ T cells sorted from blood, taken in a trial of the OX40 agonist ivuxolimab. The TCR sequence derives from an adult with an advanced solid tumor such as melanoma, head and neck, liver or kidney cancer. The CDR3 bases are TGCGCCAGCAGCTCTTCGGTGGGAGACACCATATATTTT. Encoded protein: CASSSSVGDTIYF. The whole variable domain, filled in from reference TRBV5-1 and TRBJ1-3, reads KAGVTQTPRYLIKTRGQQVTLSCSPISGHRSVSWYQQTPGQGLQFLFEYFSETQRNKGNFPGRFSGRQFSNSRSEMNVSTLELGDSALYLCASSSSVGDTIYFGEGSWLTVV.